The T cell receptor (beta chain) under discussion was sequenced for a study of identical twins' blood T cells. Across the study: Some 52 million reads came from some 12 libraries, six alpha, six beta.

Donors were six healthy women in three monozygous twin pairs. The CDR3 extends over 15 amino acids. J lost 2 bases, V lost 2 bases, and 4 bases had no gene match. In germline, CDR1 is DFQATT, CDR2 SNEGSKA (reference sequence). This clonotype was picked up a small number of times. Its antigen is unknown. Study-wide findings and caveats: Twins reportedly had markedly more similar V usage than unrelated donors, even among out-of-frame TCRbeta clonotypes. Twins shared about as many clonotypes as their cloneset sizes predicted.

TCRdb used MiXCR to reprocess the 5' RACE reads, holding one entry per CDR3 protein. Of 350,000 to 400,000 distinct CDR3 sequences in the sample, roughly 28% were seen once. The receptor was isolated from a woman aged 18 to 55 in good health. Sequenced input: PBMCs. The gene calls are TRBV20-1 and TRBJ2-1, with TRBD2 matching 9 bases. CDR3 DNA sequence: TGCAGTGCTAGAAGTAGCGGGAGCACCTACAATGAGCAGTTCTTC. This codes for CSARSSGSTYNEQFF.